Shown below are 13 T cell receptor beta chains from a single sample sequenced in a study of blood T cell repertoires in COVID-19. Sequencing was performed with immunoSEQ multiplex PCR; in TCRdb, only in-frame clones are kept and a portion is missing. The sample shows roughly 280,000 clones, less than 90% of them seen only once. The sequenced sample was PBMCs or T cells enriched from blood (not recorded which). The origin of the receptors is a woman between 45 and 65 years old who had recovered from COVID-19.

This clone was seen only once. J is TRBJ1-1 and V is TRBV6-5, with a weak D call TRBD1 (6 bases). Trimming pared 6 bases from V and 6 bases from J, leaving 17 bases between. Per the germline V gene, CDR1 is MNHEY and CDR2 is SVGAGI. The CDR3 is made up of 14 amino acids. The CDR3 coding sequence is TGTGCCAGCAGGCTAAACCCTCCAGGGGCTGAAGCTTTCTTT. Amino acids: CASRLNPPGAEAFF.

The chain has TRBV19 and TRBJ2-2, with TRBD2 matching over 8 bases. The ends lost 6 bases at V and 6 bases at J; junction bases unmatched: 9. Per the germline V gene, CDR1 is LNHDA and CDR2 is SQIVND (reference sequence). The CDR3 is 15 amino acids. This CDR3 reads CASRSSTGGPGELFF. The CDR3 bases are TGTGCCAGTAGAAGTTCGACGGGAGGGCCCGGGGAGCTGTTTTTT.

This chain uses TRBV19 with TRBJ1-1; D is unresolved. V dropped 3 bases and J dropped 0 bases, with 5 bases sitting between them. The CDR3 is made up of 13 amino acids. Germline CDR1 reads LNHDA; CDR2 reads SQIVND (reference sequence). In DNA form, the CDR3 reads TGTGCCAGTAGTATCAGTTTGAACACTGAAGCTTTCTTT. This encodes CASSISLNTEAFF.

This sequence joins TRBV28 and TRBJ1-6; 7 nucleotides line up with TRBD1. The CDR3 is made up of 16 amino acids. The germline V gene has CDR1 MDHEN and CDR2 SYDVKM. V shed 5 bases and J 10 bases; nucleotides not matched to a gene: 14. The CDR3 is CASSLLTRNRGSPLHF. The DNA of the CDR3 is TGTGCCAGCAGTCTACTGACCCGAAACAGGGGATCACCCCTCCACTTT.

This sequence joins TRBV5-4 and TRBJ2-1, with 7 bases fitting TRBD2. The CDR3 is 15 amino acids. V lost 5 bases and J lost 2; bases outside the gene matches: 7. Looked up from germline, CDR1 is SGHNT and CDR2 is YYREEE (reference sequence). The DNA for the CDR3 is TGTGCCAGCAGATCCGGGACTACGACCTACAATGAGCAGTTCTTC. Its protein is CASRSGTTTYNEQFF.

The chain employs TRBV28 and TRBJ1-4, with 9 bases identical to TRBD1. Germline CDR1 and CDR2: MDHEN and SYDVKM. The CDR3 is made up of 14 amino acids. V gave up 6 bases and J gave up 7 bases; unmatched junction bases: 6. In DNA, the CDR3 is TGTGCCAGCAGGTGGACAGGGGAGGTTGAAAAACTGTTTTTT. Residues: CASRWTGEVEKLFF.

This rearrangement joins TRBV7-2 to TRBJ2-5, with D possibly being TRBD1 (6 bases). This CDR3 has 15 amino acids. Germline values: CDR1 SGHTA, CDR2 FQGNSA. V was cut by 5 bases and J by 5 bases, with 18 bases left in between. In DNA form, the CDR3 reads TGTGCCAGCAGCCCGGAAGGACAGTTTCCCGAGACCCAGTACTTC. Its protein product is CASSPEGQFPETQYF.

In the case of this clone: This same CDR3 is encoded by further DNA sequences in the sample. The chain combines TRBV7-8 with TRBJ1-1; D perhaps matches TRBD1 (5 bases). The germline CDR1 and CDR2 sequences are SGHVS and FQNEAQ. CDR3 length: 15 amino acids. The V end was cut by 0 bases, the J end by 1 base, with 9 bases between. The CDR3 protein is CASSLAQGPNTEAFF. The CDR3 nucleotides are TGTGCCAGCAGCTTAGCGCAGGGTCCGAACACTGAAGCTTTCTTT.

This clone came up a few times. The chain uses TRBV11-2 and TRBJ2-1, with 10 bases matching TRBD2. Germline V gene lookup returns CDR1 SGHAT and CDR2 FQNNGV. This CDR3 comprises 16 residues. V lost 3 bases to trimming and J lost 9 bases; unmatched junction nucleotides: 11. In DNA, the CDR3 is TGTGCCAGCAGCTTTAAAGCGGGAGGGCCTGCAAGTGAGCAGTTCTTC. Residues: CASSFKAGGPASEQFF. The full variable domain, in which reference TRBV11-2 and TRBJ2-1 provide the parts outside the CDR3, is EAGVAQSPRYKIIEKRQSVAFWCNPISGHATLYWYQQILGQGPKLLIQFQNNGVVDDSQLPKDRFSAERLKGVDSTLKIQPAKLEDSAVYLCASSFKAGGPASEQFFGPGTRLTVL.

The chain couples TRBV28 to TRBJ2-3, with 7 bases that match TRBD2. The CDR3 loop spans 18 amino acids. Germline CDR1 reads MDHEN; CDR2 reads SYDVKM. V lost 6 bases to trimming and J lost 5 bases; unmatched junction nucleotides: 20. CDR3 region: CASRSGGPGGRSGDTQYF. CDR3 coding DNA: TGTGCCAGCAGATCAGGAGGGCCGGGAGGAAGAAGCGGAGATACGCAGTATTTT.

The CDR3 region is CASSPKWDRAFGNTIYF. In nucleotides, the CDR3 is TGTGCCAGCAGTCCCAAGTGGGACAGGGCGTTTGGAAACACCATATATTTT. The chain joins TRBV27 to TRBJ1-3, with TRBD1 identical over 9 bases. From germline, CDR1 is MNHEY and CDR2 SMNVEV (reference sequence). The V segment lost 5 bases and the J segment 3 bases; nucleotides outside the gene matches: 11. This CDR3 spans 17 amino acids.

The CDR3 nucleotides read TGTGCCAGCAGCTTAGACAGGGGGCAATATAATTCACCCCTCCACTTT. Translated: CASSLDRGQYNSPLHF. The chain joins TRBV7-6 to TRBJ1-6; 9 nucleotides line up with TRBD1. CDR1 and CDR2 from the germline V gene are SGHVS and FNYEAQ. The CDR3 consists of 16 residues. Unmatched junction bases numbered 2, after V lost 1 base and J lost 4 bases. Together with reference TRBV7-6 and TRBJ1-6, the CDR3 gives the full variable domain: GAGVSQSPRYKVTKRGQDVALRCDPISGHVSLYWYRQALGQGPEFLTYFNYEAQQDKSGLPNDRFSAERPEGSISTLTIQRTEQRDSAMYRCASSLDRGQYNSPLHFGNGTRLTVT.

The chain carries TRBV6-2 or TRBV6-3 and TRBJ2-1, with a weak D call TRBD1 (6 bases). The CDR3 has 15 residues. Trimming removed 2 bases at V and 9 bases at J, with 17 bases between. Looked up from germline, CDR1 is MNHEY and CDR2 is SVGEGT. The CDR3 DNA reads as TGTGCCAGCAGTTACCCCCGACCCCAGGGGAGTGAGCAGTTCTTC. The encoded protein is CASSYPRPQGSEQFF.